Each of the 20 T cell receptor beta chains below was sequenced from the same sample in a study of blood T cell repertoires in COVID-19. Profiled with immunoSEQ multiplex PCR; TCRdb holds only in-frame clones, not every one. The sample lists 350,000 to 400,000 clones, 70% to 90% seen once, with about 3% in the top ten. Sequencing was carried out using peripheral blood. These receptors originate from a woman under 40 with COVID-19, enrolled during active disease.

This chain joins TRBV7-8 and TRBJ1-2, with 9 nucleotides matching TRBD1. Germline loops: CDR1 SGHVS, CDR2 FQNEAQ. This CDR3 has 15 amino acids. The V segment lost 5 bases and the J segment 1 base; nucleotides outside the gene matches: 5. Written as DNA, the CDR3 is TGTGCCAGCAGCCGATGGACAGGGGATAACTATGGCTACACCTTC. It translates to CASSRWTGDNYGYTF.

This chain uses TRBV7-2 with TRBJ1-2; 7 bases align to TRBD1. The germline V gene encodes CDR1 SGHTA and CDR2 FQGNSA. Trimming cost V 4 bases and J 3 bases; bases outside gene matches: 8. CDR3 size: 15 residues. In nucleotides, the CDR3 is TGTGCCAGCAGCTCACAACAGGGGCGGGACTATGGCTACACCTTC. Translating it yields CASSSQQGRDYGYTF. Combining the CDR3 with reference TRBV7-2 and TRBJ1-2 gives the whole variable domain GAGVSQSPSNKVTEKGKDVELRCDPISGHTALYWYRQSLGQGLEFLIYFQGNSAPDKSGLPSDRFSAERTGGSVSTLTIQRTQQEDSAVYLCASSSQQGRDYGYTFGSGTRLTVV.

J is TRBJ2-3 and V is TRBV3-1 (or the pseudogene TRBV3-2), with 9 bases aligning to TRBD1. V lost 0 bases and J lost 9; bases outside the gene matches: 7. The CDR3 runs to 15 residues. Germline loops: CDR1 LGHDT, CDR2 YNNKEL (reference sequence). The DNA of the CDR3 is TGTGCCAGCAGCCAAGAATCACAGGGGGCAAGGACGCAGTATTTT. This encodes CASSQESQGARTQYF.

This chain uses TRBV5-1 with TRBJ1-1; D unclear. V lost 4 bases to trimming and J lost 4 bases, with 17 bases between them. The V gene's germline CDR1 is SGHRS and CDR2 YFSETQ. The CDR3 totals 15 residues. The CDR3 nucleotides are TGCGCCAGCAGCCCTGGCGGGCGCTTTGGCACTGAAGCTTTCTTT. Amino acids: CASSPGGRFGTEAFF.

This clone was detected once. The chain is built from TRBV28 and TRBJ1-1, with a tentative D call TRBD1 (5 bases). This CDR3 spans 11 amino acids. CDR1 and CDR2 from the germline V gene are MDHEN and SYDVKM. The V end lost 6 bases, the J end lost 8 bases, and 10 bases lay between the germline ends. The CDR3 coding sequence is TGTGCCAGCAGCAGGGTGAGCGAAGCTTTCTTT. Its protein product is CASSRVSEAFF.

The V call is TRBV2, the J call TRBJ1-6; possibly TRBD1 for D (6 bases). Trimming pared 7 bases from V and 7 bases from J, leaving 11 bases between. Germline V gene data show CDR1 as SNHLY and CDR2 as FYNNEI. This CDR3 spans 13 amino acids. The CDR3 reads CASTQGPNSPLHF. In DNA form, the CDR3 reads TGTGCCAGCACTCAGGGGCCGAATTCACCCCTCCACTTT.

V is TRBV7-9 and J is TRBJ1-6; 8 bases are a match to TRBD1. CDR1 SEHNR and CDR2 FQNEAQ come from the germline V gene (reference sequence). Trimming at V came to 5 bases and at J to 8 bases, leaving 5 bases not matched to a gene. CDR3 size: 14 residues. The DNA of the CDR3 is TGTGCCAGCAGCGCTGGACAGGGAGATTCACCCCTCCACTTT. It yields the protein CASSAGQGDSPLHF.

A single count supports this clone. The chain links TRBV6-5 to TRBJ2-5; 8 nucleotides match TRBD1. The CDR3 is 14 amino acids. The V segment lost 5 bases and the J segment 5 bases; nucleotides outside the gene matches: 7. Looked up from germline, CDR1 is MNHEY and CDR2 is SVGAGI. The CDR3 loop reads CASSTRTGWETQYF. CDR3 bases: TGTGCCAGCAGTACCCGGACAGGGTGGGAGACCCAGTACTTC.

This sequence joins TRBV6-2 or TRBV6-3 and TRBJ2-3; TRBD2 matches at 9 bases. V lost 0 bases, J lost 2 bases, and 3 bases stayed unmatched. CDR1 MNHEY and CDR2 SVGEGT come from the germline V gene. The CDR3 contains 16 residues. CDR3 protein: CASSYSAGGFTDTQYF. CDR3 DNA sequence: TGTGCCAGCAGTTACTCTGCGGGGGGGTTCACAGATACGCAGTATTTT.

Concerning this clone: The limits of the CDR3 on the DNA are not certain, so only TCRdb's listed CDR3 is given. V usage is TRBV10-2 and J usage is TRBJ2-3; the table names TRBD2, a call not compared with the DNA. CDR1 is WSHSY and CDR2 is SAAADI in the germline V gene. The CDR3 comprises 13 residues, both ends counted. The CDR3 sequence: CASSSSLVDTQYF.

This chain joins TRBV10-3 and TRBJ1-1; 8 nucleotides line up with TRBD1. V gave up 2 bases and J gave up 3 bases; unmatched junction bases: 8. The germline gives CDR1 ENHRY, CDR2 SYGVKD. The CDR3 is made up of 16 amino acids. CDR3 sequence (DNA): TGTGCCATCAGTGAGCACCGAGGACAGGGCGACACTGAAGCTTTCTTT. Encoded protein: CAISEHRGQGDTEAFF.

The rearrangement links TRBV5-5 to TRBJ2-7; D may be TRBD2 (6 bases). Trimming removed 0 bases at V and 0 bases at J, with 13 bases between. CDR1 is SGHKS, CDR2 YYEKEE, per germline (reference sequence). CDR3 length: 16 residues. CDR3 bases: TGTGCCAGCAGCTTGGGAACCTGGGGGGTCTCCTACGAGCAGTACTTC. It codes for CASSLGTWGVSYEQYF.

The CDR3 DNA reads as TGTGCCAGCTCACCGCCGGGCCTCAGCGGGGAGACCCAGTACTTC. Amino acids: CASSPPGLSGETQYF. The chain joins TRBV18 to TRBJ2-5, with D perhaps matching TRBD2 (6 bases). Trimming removed 3 bases at V and 5 bases at J, with 16 bases between. Germline CDR1 KGHSH, CDR2 LQKENI. This CDR3 contains 15 residues. Filled out from reference TRBV18 and TRBJ2-5, the complete variable domain reads NAGVMQNPRHLVRRRGQEARLRCSPMKGHSHVYWYRQLPEEGLKFMVYLQKENIIDESGMPKERFSAEFPKEGPSILRIQQVVRGDSAAYFCASSPPGLSGETQYFGPGTRLLVL.

In its sample, this clone was seen once. The chain uses TRBV6-6 and TRBJ1-1; D not certain. In germline, CDR1 is MNHNY, CDR2 SVGAGI (reference sequence). CDR3 length: 13 amino acids. With 2 bases removed from V and 7 bases from J, the gap between germline ends came to 11 bases. CDR3 protein: CASSYSSSFEAFF. For the CDR3, the DNA is TGTGCCAGCAGTTACAGCTCATCTTTTGAAGCTTTCTTT.

This clone was counted only a few times. The rearrangement uses TRBV7-2 and TRBJ2-7; TRBD1 is a possible D gene (5 bases). The CDR3 covers 13 residues. V lost 5 bases and J lost 4, with 12 bases in between. CDR1 SGHTA and CDR2 FQGNSA come from the germline V gene. CDR3 nucleotides: TGTGCCAGCAGCCTATTCGGACAATACGAGCAGTACTTC. Protein: CASSLFGQYEQYF.

V gene TRBV21-1 combines with J gene TRBJ1-5; the D call of TRBD1 is as the table states it, not checked on the DNA. TRBV21-1 is classified as a pseudogene. The CDR3 runs 17 residues. The CDR3 region is CASSKVQESLDNQPQHF. The CDR3 DNA follows: TGTGCCAGCAGCAAAGTACAGGAGTCCCTTGACAATCAGCCCCAGCATTTT.

The J gene is TRBJ2-1, the V gene TRBV7-8, with TRBD2 identical over 9 bases. The CDR3 covers 17 residues. The germline V gene encodes CDR1 SGHVS and CDR2 FQNEAQ. V dropped 2 bases and J dropped 8; count of bases not matched to a gene: 13. The CDR3 DNA is TGTGCCAGCAGCTTATTAAGAGCTAGCGGGGTTGGCTATGAGCAGTTCTTC. Amino acids: CASSLLRASGVGYEQFF.

This clone was observed a single time. V and J are TRBV24-1 and TRBJ2-3; 9 bases agree with TRBD1. This CDR3 is 16 amino acids long. V shed 5 bases, J shed 2 bases, and the junction held 7 bases outside the gene matches. CDR1 and CDR2 from the germline V gene are KGHDR and SFDVKD. The CDR3 region has the DNA TGTGCCACCAGTGGAACCGGGACAGGGAACACAGATACGCAGTATTTT. This encodes CATSGTGTGNTDTQYF.

The chain carries TRBV27 and TRBJ1-1, with 9 bases identical to TRBD1. Germline V lookup: CDR1 MNHEY, CDR2 SMNVEV (reference sequence). The trim removed 5 bases at V and 2 bases at J, leaving 6 bases unmatched. The CDR3 totals 15 residues. The CDR3 loop is CASSPGTGINTEAFF. DNA of the CDR3: TGTGCCAGCAGTCCCGGGACAGGGATAAACACTGAAGCTTTCTTT.

The chain combines TRBV14 with TRBJ1-5, with D uncertain. CDR1 is SGHDN, CDR2 FVKESK, per germline. The CDR3 totals 13 residues. The germline V and J ends were trimmed by 10 bases and 9 bases, with 19 bases remaining between them. The CDR3: CANSNSDVGPQHF. In DNA, the CDR3 is TGTGCCAACAGTAATAGCGACGTGGGGCCCCAGCATTTT.